This T cell receptor (beta chain) stems from a study of T cell repertoires in cytomegalovirus infection. This clonotype was counted at least ten times. This CDR3 is 15 amino acids long. The ends were cut back, 1 base at V and 2 bases at J, with 12 bases in the middle. Germline CDR1 is SGHTA and CDR2 is FQGNSA. TCRdb re-derived calls from the reads in MiXCR, one entry per CDR3 protein. Found here are about 140,000 distinct CDR3 sequences, about 6% of them singletons; the top ten hold approximately 18%. This receptor was obtained from a human donor in good health (CMV status not recorded). Some clones in this sample may be carry-over from other donors' samples. Input material: PBMCs. The chain has TRBV7-2 and TRBJ2-7, with D perhaps matching TRBD2 (5 bases). The CDR3 region has the DNA TGTGCCAGCAGCTTAGGCCCCCGGGAACCCTACGAGCAGTACTTC. Its protein product is CASSLGPREPYEQYF.